Given below is one T cell receptor beta chain in context. Antigen specificity is unknown. Time point of the sample: cycle 4 day 1 (C4D1), after around six weeks of nivolumab. Brentuximab vedotin exposure varied, and every patient relapsed after autologous stem cell transplantation. Researchers used magnetic negative selection to pull out pure CD4+ T cells from thawed PBMCs. The data are from a study of PD-1 blockade in classical Hodgkin lymphoma. Across the whole study: Nivolumab dosed at 3 mg/kg went to patients intravenously every 2 weeks. Study-wide findings and caveats: The authors have not defined what causes the repertoire differences, possibly disease activity or prior therapy.

V was shortened by 3 bases and J by 5 bases, with 10 bases between the two germline ends. Per the germline V gene, CDR1 is KGHSH and CDR2 is LQKENI. This CDR3 contains 13 residues. Generated by immunoSEQ multiplex PCR, the TCRdb table keeps only in-frame clones and is missing some. Here the sample spans about 27,000 clones, more than 80% being singletons. The sample in question was CD4+ T cells from blood, obtained before the fourth cycle of nivolumab. The TCR originated in a human donor with classical Hodgkin lymphoma. The V gene is TRBV18, the J gene TRBJ1-2; D unresolved. CDR3 loop: CASSPESDYGYTF. The CDR3 nucleotides read TGTGCCAGCTCACCCGAGTCCGATTATGGCTACACCTTC.